This entry lists 19 T cell receptor beta chains sequenced from one sample in a study of cytomegalovirus exposure and HLA in healthy donors. Primers for the PCR totalled 60 Vbeta and 13 Jbeta. Assay: immunoSEQ multiplex PCR; the TCRdb copy retains only in-frame clones and omits some. The sample consists of about 140,000 clones, approximately 80% of them appearing once. Input material: PBMCs. Receptors were obtained from a male donor in good health and CMV-seronegative.

This chain connects TRBV7-3 to TRBJ1-2, with TRBD1 as a possible D gene (6 bases). The germline V gene encodes CDR1 SGHTA and CDR2 FQGTGA. This CDR3 comprises 14 residues. The V gene lost 5 bases and the J gene lost 13 bases, with 23 bases spanning the gap. As DNA, the CDR3 is TGTGCCAGCAGCCTTAGAATGGACAGCAGGGCCTCCACCTTC. Amino acid sequence: CASSLRMDSRASTF. The full variable domain, with the rest looked up from reference TRBV7-3 and TRBJ1-2, is GAGVSQTPSNKVTEKGKYVELRCDPISGHTALYWYRQSLGQGPEFLIYFQGTGAADDSGLPNDRFFAVRPEGSVSTLKIQRTERGDSAVYLCASSLRMDSRASTFGSGTRLTVV.

V is TRBV5-1 and J is TRBJ1-4; no definite D call. Trimming removed 1 base from V and 15 bases from J, with 19 bases in between. CDR3 length: 14 amino acids. In germline, CDR1 is SGHRS, CDR2 YFSETQ. This chain's CDR3 is CASSLNGGPQTVFF. The CDR3 DNA follows: TGCGCCAGCAGCTTGAATGGAGGTCCTCAAACGGTGTTTTTT.

The chain employs TRBV2 and TRBJ2-2; 7 nucleotides align to TRBD2. The CDR3 length is 15 residues. Germline assignment: CDR1 SNHLY and CDR2 FYNNEI. The trim removed 5 bases at V and 3 bases at J, leaving 6 bases unmatched. The CDR3 bases are TGTGCCAGCAGTCTCGGGCTAGCGGACACCGGGGAGCTGTTTTTT. The encoded protein is CASSLGLADTGELFF.

This clone was counted between two and nine times. The J gene is TRBJ2-5, the V gene TRBV11-2, with D possibly TRBD2 on 5 matching bases. The CDR3 contains 15 residues. Trimming stripped 5 bases from V and 2 bases from J, with 15 bases between. From germline, CDR1 is SGHAT and CDR2 FQNNGV. The CDR3 region is CASSRLRGMQETQYF. The CDR3 DNA is TGTGCCAGCAGCCGACTCCGGGGAATGCAAGAGACCCAGTACTTC. The full variable domain, its missing parts supplied by reference TRBV11-2 and TRBJ2-5, is EAGVAQSPRYKIIEKRQSVAFWCNPISGHATLYWYQQILGQGPKLLIQFQNNGVVDDSQLPKDRFSAERLKGVDSTLKIQPAKLEDSAVYLCASSRLRGMQETQYFGPGTRLLVL.

The chain is built from TRBV18 and TRBJ1-5, with D uncertain. Germline lookup yields CDR1 KGHSH and CDR2 LQKENI. CDR3 length equals 13 residues. V was cut by 4 bases and J by 5 bases, with 9 bases left in between. The CDR3 here is CASSRLTDQPQHF. The CDR3 nucleotides read TGTGCCAGCTCACGTCTCACAGATCAGCCCCAGCATTTT.

This chain joins TRBV7-3 and TRBJ1-1; 8 positions agree with TRBD1. CDR1 SGHTA and CDR2 FQGTGA come from the germline V gene. The V segment lost 5 bases and the J segment 1 base; nucleotides outside the gene matches: 6. The CDR3 consists of 15 residues. The CDR3 protein is CASSATGGGNTEAFF. The CDR3, as DNA: TGTGCCAGCAGCGCAACAGGGGGGGGGAACACTGAAGCTTTCTTT. The full variable domain, its missing parts supplied by reference TRBV7-3 and TRBJ1-1, is GAGVSQTPSNKVTEKGKYVELRCDPISGHTALYWYRQSLGQGPEFLIYFQGTGAADDSGLPNDRFFAVRPEGSVSTLKIQRTERGDSAVYLCASSATGGGNTEAFFGQGTRLTVV.

The V and J genes are TRBV6-1 and TRBJ1-2; D is undetermined. Trimming stripped 1 base from V and 8 bases from J, with 11 bases between. The germline gives CDR1 MNHNS, CDR2 SASEGT. This CDR3 contains 13 residues. As DNA, the CDR3 is TGTGCCAGCAGTGAAGGAGGGCGATGGGGCTACACCTTC. Its translation: CASSEGGRWGYTF.

This chain links TRBV29-1 with TRBJ2-7; 8 nucleotides match TRBD1. This CDR3 is built from 16 residues. V was clipped by 3 bases and J by 2 bases; unmatched bases: 12. Germline CDR1 SQVTM, CDR2 ANQGSEA. CDR3 in DNA: TGCAGCGTTGAGGAGGGATTGACAGGGGATACCTACGAGCAGTACTTC. Translated: CSVEEGLTGDTYEQYF.

Comment on this clone: A read error may account for a junction end that differs from germline. The chain is built from TRBV7-2 and TRBJ1-3; tentatively, D is TRBD1 (6 bases). Germline CDR1 and CDR2: SGHTA and FQGNSA. The CDR3 extends over 16 amino acids. This CDR3 reads CASGLVGGVHGNTIYF. CDR3 coding DNA: TGTGCCAGCGGCTTAGTAGGGGGGGTGCATGGAAACACCATATATTTT.

This clone turned up a few times. The rearrangement joins TRBV19 to TRBJ1-2; 7 nucleotides match TRBD1. The CDR3 totals 15 residues. V lost 5 bases, J lost 2 bases, and 8 bases stayed unmatched. The germline V gene has CDR1 LNHDA and CDR2 SQIVND (reference sequence). The CDR3 DNA follows: TGTGCCAGTAGTTGGACGGACAGGCAAAACTATGGCTACACCTTC. Its translation is CASSWTDRQNYGYTF.

This chain connects TRBV6-5 to TRBJ2-1, with TRBD1 matching over 9 bases. The germline gives CDR1 MNHEY, CDR2 SVGAGI. The CDR3 is 14 residues long. V lost 6 bases and J lost 4; bases outside the gene matches: 4. The chain's CDR3 is CASSHGTGYNEQFF. For the CDR3, the DNA is TGTGCCAGCAGCCACGGGACAGGGTACAATGAGCAGTTCTTC.

The chain couples TRBV28 to TRBJ2-7; D is uncertain. Germline loops: CDR1 MDHEN, CDR2 SYDVKM. CDR3 length equals 14 residues. V was pared by 7 bases and J by 3 bases, with 16 bases between. CDR3 protein: CASTPRTLIYEQYF. The CDR3 DNA is TGTGCCAGCACCCCTCGAACACTAATCTACGAGCAGTACTTC.

J is TRBJ2-2 and V is TRBV4-2, with 11 bases that match TRBD2. The germline V gene has CDR1 LGHNA and CDR2 YNFKEQ. Trimming at V came to 0 bases and at J to 4 bases, leaving 1 base not matched to a gene. The CDR3 has 16 amino acids. CDR3 residues: CASSQELAGATGELFF. CDR3 in DNA: TGTGCCAGCAGCCAAGAACTAGCGGGAGCCACCGGGGAGCTGTTTTTT.

The chain uses TRBV4-3 and TRBJ2-3, with TRBD2 as a possible D gene (6 bases). Germline V gene lookup returns CDR1 LGHNA and CDR2 YSLEER. With 1 base removed from V and 4 bases from J, the gap between germline ends came to 12 bases. This CDR3 has 15 amino acids. The CDR3 DNA follows: TGCGCCAGCAGCCAAGGACTAGTCGGCGCAGATACGCAGTATTTT. This sequence encodes CASSQGLVGADTQYF.

The chain employs TRBV15 and TRBJ2-2, with D possibly TRBD2 on 7 matching bases. Germline assignment: CDR1 LNHNV and CDR2 YYDKDF (reference sequence). Trimming took 5 bases from V and 2 from J, leaving 15 bases between them. The length of the CDR3 is 16 residues. CDR3 residues: CATSPRGGTNTGELFF. Here the CDR3 DNA reads TGTGCCACCAGCCCGAGGGGGGGGACCAACACCGGGGAGCTGTTTTTT.

This clone was seen once. The chain recombines TRBV19 with TRBJ2-5, with 12 bases aligning to TRBD2. CDR1 is LNHDA and CDR2 is SQIVND in the germline V gene (reference sequence). This CDR3 region has 15 residues. The V segment lost 7 bases and the J segment 2 bases; nucleotides outside the gene matches: 5. The CDR3 region has the DNA TGTGCCAGTAAGCTAGCGGGAGGGTTACAAGAGACCCAGTACTTC. Translating gives CASKLAGGLQETQYF.

J is TRBJ2-7 and V is TRBV19, with 7 nucleotides matching TRBD1. V was clipped by 4 bases and J by 0 bases; unmatched bases: 6. The V gene's germline CDR1 is LNHDA and CDR2 SQIVND (reference sequence). The CDR3 loop spans 15 amino acids. CDR3 sequence: CASSTKGTASYEQYF. CDR3 coding DNA: TGTGCCAGTAGTACAAAGGGGACAGCCTCCTACGAGCAGTACTTC.

The chain has TRBV14 and TRBJ2-5; 8 nucleotides agree with TRBD2. CDR1 and CDR2 (germline): SGHDN, FVKESK. This CDR3 is built from 14 residues. V was clipped by 2 bases and J by 4 bases; unmatched bases: 3. In DNA form, the CDR3 reads TGTGCCAGCAGCCAAAGGACTAGCTTAGAGACCCAGTACTTC. It translates to CASSQRTSLETQYF.

The rearrangement joins TRBV27 to TRBJ2-5, with D perhaps matching TRBD1 (6 bases). CDR3 length: 15 amino acids. The V end was cut by 5 bases, the J end by 2 bases, with 15 bases between. Germline V gene lookup returns CDR1 MNHEY and CDR2 SMNVEV (reference sequence). The chain's CDR3 is CASSTLGDKQETQYF. CDR3 DNA: TGTGCCAGCAGTACGCTTGGGGACAAACAAGAGACCCAGTACTTC.